What follows is one T cell receptor beta chain and its context. Antigen: not known. The sample comes from a study of T cell repertoires in ileal Crohn's disease. Study summary: The M6 sample came from neoterminal ileum during colonoscopy after surgery. The study, taken as a whole, reports: Clonality above 26.8% at surgery always came with endoscopic recurrence.

TCRB immunosequencing input was about 0.55 micrograms of biopsy DNA per sample. The table came from immunoSEQ multiplex PCR; TCRdb's copy has only in-frame clones and leaves some out. The data hold tens of thousands of clones, with approximately 88% observed a single time. The time point is: neoterminal ileum biopsy at postoperative endoscopy, about 6 months after surgery. The sequence derives from an adult with Crohn's disease. Material: ileal tissue.

CDR3 loop: CASSIGTVEQFF. CDR3 nucleotides: TGTGCCAGTAGTATAGGGACTGTTGAGCAGTTCTTC. The V and J genes are TRBV19 and TRBJ2-1; perhaps TRBD2 as D (5 bases). This CDR3 has 12 residues. V lost 1 base and J lost 9, with 7 bases in between. The germline V gene has CDR1 LNHDA and CDR2 SQIVND (reference sequence). Full variable domain (rest looked up from reference TRBV19 and TRBJ2-1): DGGITQSPKYLFRKEGQNVTLSCEQNLNHDAMYWYRQDPGQGLRLIYYSQIVNDFQKGDIAEGYSVSREKKESFPLTVTSAQKNPTAFYLCASSIGTVEQFFGPGTRLTVL.